The 7 T cell receptor beta chains given below trace back to one sample, sequenced in a study of T cells in pancreatic ductal adenocarcinoma. Selected pancreatic ductal adenocarcinoma patients had undergone surgery without neoadjuvant therapy. Produced via immunoSEQ multiplex PCR; TCRdb's table is partial and in-frame only. Altogether roughly 100,000 clones are present, 90% to 95% being singletons, with the ten largest covering roughly 3.1%. The specimen sequenced was PBMCs. The source is a human donor with pancreatic ductal adenocarcinoma.

The J gene is TRBJ1-2, the V gene TRBV13; D is possibly TRBD1 (6 bases). Germline CDR1 reads PRHDT; CDR2 reads FYEKMQ (reference sequence). V lost 6 bases to trimming and J lost 4 bases, with 15 bases between them. The CDR3 is 14 amino acids. DNA for the CDR3: TGTGCCAGCAGTCTTACCGGACAGTCCTATGGCTACACCTTC. Its protein is CASSLTGQSYGYTF.

The chain links TRBV27 to TRBJ1-4; D is unresolved. The V end lost 4 bases, the J end lost 10 bases, and 10 bases lay between the germline ends. Germline-derived CDR1 and CDR2 are MNHEY and SMNVEV (reference sequence). The CDR3 length is 12 residues. The CDR3 loop reads CASSSPPGKLFF. For the CDR3, the DNA is TGTGCCAGCAGTTCCCCCCCCGGAAAACTGTTTTTT.

The rearrangement links TRBV4-1 to TRBJ2-7, with 9 bases identical to TRBD1. Losses at the gene ends were 4 bases for V and 0 bases for J; bases not matched to a gene: 16. This CDR3 comprises 19 residues. The germline V gene encodes CDR1 MGHRA and CDR2 YSYEKL. CDR3 residues: CASSRRVGTGLRSSYEQYF. The CDR3 nucleotides are TGCGCCAGCAGCCGTAGGGTCGGGACAGGGCTCCGTTCCTCCTACGAGCAGTACTTC.

The chain joins TRBV5-3 to TRBJ1-5; D remains ambiguous. TRBV5-3 is known as an ORF, though its function is uncertain. The CDR3 extends over 22 amino acids. With 1 base removed from V and 0 bases from J, the gap between germline ends came to 29 bases. Written as DNA, the CDR3 is TGTGCCAGAAGCTTGATTGTCCGTCGAGGCCGGAATCCCTACTATAGCAATCAGCCCCAGCATTTT. Protein: CARSLIVRRGRNPYYSNQPQHF.

The V call is TRBV13, the J call TRBJ1-1, with a possible D match to TRBD1 (5 bases). CDR1 is PRHDT, CDR2 FYEKMQ, per germline (reference sequence). The V end lost 4 bases, the J end lost 0 bases, and 12 bases lay between the germline ends. This CDR3 region has 15 residues. The CDR3 spells CASSYYGGLNTEAFF. CDR3 nucleotide sequence: TGTGCCAGCAGCTATTACGGGGGTCTGAACACTGAAGCTTTCTTT.

The chain combines TRBV19 with TRBJ2-7; the match to TRBD1 covers 7 bases. This CDR3 spans 14 amino acids. V lost 9 bases to trimming and J lost 3 bases; unmatched junction nucleotides: 11. Germline assignment: CDR1 LNHDA and CDR2 SQIVND (reference sequence). CDR3 in amino acids: CASASGTADYEQYF. The CDR3 DNA follows: TGTGCCAGCGCCTCCGGGACAGCAGACTACGAGCAGTACTTC.

V is TRBV15 and J is TRBJ1-2; D is perhaps TRBD1 (6 bases). This CDR3 contains 15 residues. V lost 4 bases and J 0 bases, leaving 12 bases between the germline ends. Looked up from germline, CDR1 is LNHNV and CDR2 is YYDKDF (reference sequence). The CDR3 reads CATSKGGGANYGYTF. DNA of the CDR3: TGTGCCACCAGCAAGGGGGGGGGTGCTAACTATGGCTACACCTTC.